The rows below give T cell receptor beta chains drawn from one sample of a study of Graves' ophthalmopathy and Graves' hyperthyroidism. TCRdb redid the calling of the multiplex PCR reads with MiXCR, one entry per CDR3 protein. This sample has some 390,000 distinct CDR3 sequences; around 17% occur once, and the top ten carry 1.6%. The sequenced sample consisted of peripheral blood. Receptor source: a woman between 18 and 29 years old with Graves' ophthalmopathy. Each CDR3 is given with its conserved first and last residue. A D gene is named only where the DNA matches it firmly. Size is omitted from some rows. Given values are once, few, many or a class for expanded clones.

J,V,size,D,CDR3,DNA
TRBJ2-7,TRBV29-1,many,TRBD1,CSVEAPLDRGNYEQYF,TGCAGCGTCGAAGCGCCGCTTGACAGGGGGAACTACGAGCAGTACTTC
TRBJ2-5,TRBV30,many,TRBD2,CAWRTSGVASKETQYF,TGTGCCTGGAGGACTAGCGGAGTTGCCTCCAAAGAGACCCAGTACTTC
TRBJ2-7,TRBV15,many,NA,CATSRDTSRAYEQYF,TGTGCCACCAGCAGAGATACTTCCCGGGCGTACGAGCAGTACTTC
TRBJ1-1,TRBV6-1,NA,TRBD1,CASSPGQGTGNTEAFF,TGTGCCAGCAGCCCTGGACAGGGGACAGGGAACACTGAAGCTTTCTTT
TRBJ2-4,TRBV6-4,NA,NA,CASSYSAGTGNIQYF,TGTGCCAGCAGTTACTCGGCAGGGACGGGAAACATTCAGTACTTC
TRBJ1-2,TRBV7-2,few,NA,CASSPEANYGYTF,TGTGCCAGCAGCCCAGAGGCTAACTATGGCTACACCTTC
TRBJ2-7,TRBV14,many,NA,CASSQESGRLYEQYF,TGTGCCAGCAGCCAAGAAAGCGGACGGCTTTACGAGCAGTACTTC
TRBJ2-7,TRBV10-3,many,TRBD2,CAISGTSGRNLYEQYF,TGTGCCATCAGTGGGACTAGCGGGAGGAATTTGTACGAGCAGTACTTC
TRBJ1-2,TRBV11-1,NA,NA,CASSTRDVSPGGYTF,TGTGCCAGCAGCACCCGCGACGTGAGCCCGGGAGGCTACACCTTC
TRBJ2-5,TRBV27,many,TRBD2,CASSSRLAPWQETQYF,TGTGCCAGCAGTTCAAGACTAGCGCCGTGGCAAGAGACCCAGTACTTC
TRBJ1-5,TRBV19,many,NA,CASSMAGNQPQHF,TGTGCCAGTAGTATGGCAGGCAATCAGCCCCAGCATTTT
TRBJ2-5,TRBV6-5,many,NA,CASSYSGQETQYF,TGTGCCAGCAGTTACAGCGGCCAAGAGACCCAGTACTTC
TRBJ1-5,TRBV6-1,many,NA,CASRPLSTEPQHF,TGTGCCAGCAGACCCCTATCTACTGAGCCCCAGCATTTT
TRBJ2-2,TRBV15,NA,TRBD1,CATSTGQETGELFF,TGTGCCACCAGCACGGGACAGGAGACCGGGGAGCTGTTTTTT
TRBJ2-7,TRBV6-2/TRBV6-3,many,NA,CASTARGWDEQYF,TGTGCCAGCACCGCCCGGGGTTGGGACGAGCAGTACTTC
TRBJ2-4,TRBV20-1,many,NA,CSARQGSKNIQYF,TGCAGTGCTAGGCAGGGCAGCAAAAACATTCAGTACTTC
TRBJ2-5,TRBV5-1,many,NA,CASSLGQIRMETQYF,TGCGCCAGCAGCCTCGGACAGATTAGGATGGAGACCCAGTACTTC
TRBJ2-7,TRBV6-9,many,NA,CASTPVGLSSEQYF,TGTGCCAGCACCCCGGTCGGGCTTTCTAGCGAGCAGTACTTC
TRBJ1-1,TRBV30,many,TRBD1,CAGLGQGYTEAFF,TGTGCCGGCCTCGGACAGGGCTACACTGAAGCTTTCTTT
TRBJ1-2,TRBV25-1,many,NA,CASFTPRDNYYGYTF,TGTGCCAGCTTTACTCCCCGGGACAACTACTATGGCTACACCTTC
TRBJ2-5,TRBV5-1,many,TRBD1,CASSLRISRDRGGETQYF,TGCGCCAGCAGCTTGAGGATATCCCGGGACAGGGGAGGCGAGACCCAGTACTTC
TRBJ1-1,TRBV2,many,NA,CASSDGGPNTEAFF,TGTGCCAGCAGTGATGGGGGGCCGAACACTGAAGCTTTCTTT
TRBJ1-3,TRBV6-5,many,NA,CASSYSSGSGNTIYF,TGTGCCAGCAGTTACTCATCGGGATCCGGAAACACCATATATTTT
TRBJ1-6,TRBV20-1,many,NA,CSANSQPSYNSPLHF,TGCAGTGCTAACAGCCAACCCTCCTATAATTCACCCCTCCACTTT
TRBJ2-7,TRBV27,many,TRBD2,CASSLSQREWYF,TGTGCCAGCAGTTTATCCCAGCGGGAGTGGTACTTC
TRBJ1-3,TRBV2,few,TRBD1,CASSGTGLGDTIYF,TGTGCCAGCAGTGGGACAGGGCTAGGGGACACCATATATTTT
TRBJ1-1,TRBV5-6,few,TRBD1,CASSSETNRGTEAFF,TGTGCCAGCAGCTCAGAAACAAACAGGGGCACTGAAGCTTTCTTT
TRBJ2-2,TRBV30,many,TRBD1,CAWDTGGSTGELFF,TGTGCCTGGGACACAGGGGGCAGTACCGGGGAGCTGTTTTTT
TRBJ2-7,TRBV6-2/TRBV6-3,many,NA,CASSDPAATYEQYF,TGTGCCAGCAGCGACCCGGCCGCTACCTACGAGCAGTACTTC
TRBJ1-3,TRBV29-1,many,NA,CSAGRGNTIYF,TGCAGCGCCGGGAGGGGAAACACCATATATTTT
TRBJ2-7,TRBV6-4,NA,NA,CASSSRQVRISEQYF,TGTGCCAGCAGTTCCAGACAGGTGCGGATTTCCGAGCAGTACTTC
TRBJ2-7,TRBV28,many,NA,CASSLGPGGSEQYF,TGTGCCAGCAGTTTAGGACCAGGGGGGTCCGAGCAGTACTTC
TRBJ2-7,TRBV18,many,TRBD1,CASQATGAAAWEQYF,TGTGCCAGCCAAGCGACAGGGGCCGCAGCTTGGGAGCAGTACTTC
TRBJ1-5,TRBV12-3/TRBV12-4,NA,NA,CASSRDGKSNQPQHF,TGTGCCAGCAGCCGAGACGGGAAAAGCAATCAGCCCCAGCATTTT
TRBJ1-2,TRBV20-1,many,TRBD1,CSASPHRGLGYTF,TGCAGTGCTAGCCCCCACAGGGGGCTTGGCTACACCTTC
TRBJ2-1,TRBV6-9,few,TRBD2,CASHAGAYNEQFF,TGTGCCAGCCATGCGGGAGCCTACAATGAGCAGTTCTTC
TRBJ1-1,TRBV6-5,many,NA,CASSYAGRNTEAFF,TGTGCCAGCAGTTACGCAGGCCGTAACACTGAAGCTTTCTTT